This T cell receptor beta chain stems from a study of radiotherapy plus CTLA-4 blockade in lung cancer. Whole-study findings and limits: Radiotherapy plus ipilimumab was followed by expansion in blood of tumor-derived TCR clones.

Profiled with immunoSEQ multiplex PCR; TCRdb holds only in-frame clones, not every one. The data hold roughly 120,000 clones, with approximately 80% observed a single time. The study treated chemo-refractory metastatic non-small-cell lung cancer patients with focal radiation plus ipilimumab CTLA-4 blockade. Note on this clone: Its antigen is unidentified.

J lost 4 bases, V lost 4 bases, and 12 bases had no gene match. CDR3 length equals 16 residues. CDR1 and CDR2 from the germline V gene are MDHEN and SYDVKM. The starting material was peripheral blood, obtained from a patient treated with radiotherapy plus ipilimumab. The genes are TRBV28 and TRBJ1-1; TRBD1 matches 7 bases. The receptor was derived from a human donor with non-small cell lung cancer who had a partial response to radiotherapy plus ipilimumab. Here the CDR3 reads CASSSPSGGKRTEAFF. The CDR3 region has the DNA TGTGCCAGCAGTTCCCCCTCAGGGGGGAAGCGCACTGAAGCTTTCTTT.